A selection of T cell receptor beta chains follows, all from one sample in a study of CD8 T cells in Susac syndrome. Each CDR3 protein is one row after TCRdb ran MiXCR on the immunoSEQ multiplex PCR reads. The repertoire holds under 150,000 distinct CDR3 sequences, with 95% as singletons. The sample comprised CD4+ T cells from PBMCs. These receptors came from a human donor with Susac syndrome. Both conserved end residues are part of each CDR3. The order of the fields is CDR3 length, clone size, D gene, V gene, J gene, CDR3 protein, CDR3 DNA. A D gene is named only where the DNA matches it firmly. Some rows mark clone size as missing; the rest say once, few, many or name a class of expanded clone.

>12|.|TRBD1|TRBV12-3/TRBV12-4|TRBJ2-7
CASSVTGGEQYF
TGTGCCAGCAGTGTTACAGGGGGGGAGCAGTACTTC
>14|.|TRBD1|TRBV20-1|TRBJ2-7
CSARARTGLYEQYF
TGCAGTGCTAGAGCGCGGACAGGTTTATACGAGCAGTACTTC
>15|.|.|TRBV24-1|TRBJ1-1
CATSDSGQKETEAFF
TGTGCCACCAGTGATAGCGGACAAAAGGAGACTGAAGCTTTCTTT
>11|once|.|TRBV20-1|TRBJ2-1
CSAPRGNEQFF
TGCAGTGCCCCCAGGGGCAATGAGCAGTTCTTC
>15|.|TRBD1|TRBV7-9|TRBJ2-1
CASSLHRTGSNEQFF
TGTGCCAGCAGCTTACATCGGACAGGGTCTAATGAGCAGTTCTTC
>15|.|TRBD1|TRBV20-1|TRBJ1-1
CSARGTGGARTEAFF
TGCAGTGCTAGAGGGACAGGGGGCGCAAGGACTGAAGCTTTCTTT
>13|.|.|TRBV9|TRBJ1-5
CASSEDWNQPQHF
TGTGCCAGCAGCGAGGACTGGAATCAGCCCCAGCATTTT
>16|.|TRBD2|TRBV4-2|TRBJ2-7
CASSRTSGSAYYEQYF
TGTGCCAGCAGCCGGACTAGCGGGAGTGCATACTACGAGCAGTACTTC
>16|.|.|TRBV12-3/TRBV12-4|TRBJ2-3
CASRSPVGPAGDTQYF
TGTGCCAGCAGATCCCCCGTAGGGCCTGCAGGGGATACGCAGTATTTT
>14|.|TRBD2|TRBV10-3|TRBJ2-5
CAISEAGAQETQYF
TGTGCCATCAGTGAAGCGGGGGCCCAAGAGACCCAGTACTTC
>13|.|.|TRBV19|TRBJ2-5
CASSISRVETQYF
TGTGCCAGTAGTATCTCTCGGGTAGAGACCCAGTACTTC
>14|.|.|TRBV5-1|TRBJ2-5
CASSFRVLKETQYF
TGCGCCAGCAGCTTCAGGGTCTTGAAAGAGACCCAGTACTTC
>18|once|.|TRBV9|TRBJ2-2
CASSGPDGRADNTGELFF
TGTGCCAGCAGCGGGCCGGACGGCAGGGCGGATAACACCGGGGAGCTGTTTTTT
>14|.|.|TRBV30|TRBJ2-1
CACLAPGHYNEQFF
TGTGCCTGCCTGGCCCCCGGACACTACAATGAGCAGTTCTTC
>14|.|.|TRBV28|TRBJ1-5
CASRRTGSNQPQHF
TGTGCCAGCAGACGTACAGGTAGCAATCAGCCCCAGCATTTT
>16|.|TRBD1|TRBV2|TRBJ2-6
CASSGTGSTGANVLTF
TGTGCCAGCAGTGGGACAGGGTCTACTGGGGCCAACGTCCTGACTTTC
>13|.|.|TRBV11-2|TRBJ2-7
CASSTTEKRPQHF
TGTGCCAGCAGCACTACCGAGAAAAGACCCCAGCACTTC
>11|.|.|TRBV29-1|TRBJ1-2
CSVTGRGGYTF
TGCAGCGTCACAGGGAGAGGTGGCTACACCTTC
>11|.|TRBD1|TRBV29-1|TRBJ1-2
CSASITGGGLF
TGCAGCGCCTCAATTACAGGGGGCGGTTTGTTC
>13|.|.|TRBV30|TRBJ1-1
CAWTGQMNTEAFF
TGTGCCTGGACGGGACAAATGAACACTGAAGCTTTCTTT